This TCR beta chain appears in the sequencing data of a study of blood T cell repertoires in COVID-19. Study in general: Sites in the United States, Italy and Spain provided acute and convalescent COVID-19 samples. Sources were T cells, B-cell-depleted T cells, or PBMCs; the material itself was cDNA or gDNA.

Clones were sequenced by immunoSEQ multiplex PCR, and TCRdb holds only the in-frame ones, with some missing. The sample shows about 26,000 clones, around 93% of them seen only once. Germline CDR1 and CDR2: LGHDT and YNNKEL (reference sequence). The CDR3 has 16 residues. V lost 4 bases and J lost 2, with 12 bases in between. The TCR was taken from a human donor in a cohort sampled during active COVID-19. The specimen was peripheral blood. The gene calls are TRBV3-1 (or the pseudogene TRBV3-2) and TRBJ2-6; maybe TRBD1 (6 bases). Written as DNA, the CDR3 is TGTGCCAGCAGCCCTACAGGGTCCCCTGGGGCCAACGTCCTGACTTTC. Its translation: CASSPTGSPGANVLTF.